Each of the 13 T cell receptor beta chains below was sequenced from the same sample in a study of blood T cell repertoires in COVID-19. The repertoire was sequenced with immunoSEQ multiplex PCR; TCRdb's copy has only in-frame clones and lacks some. The sample gives about 20,000 clones, about 88% of which show up once; approximately 10% is in the top ten. What was sequenced was peripheral blood. These receptors were collected from a human donor in a cohort sampled during active COVID-19.

The J gene is TRBJ1-4, the V gene TRBV6-5, with TRBD1 matching 9 bases. Germline V lookup: CDR1 MNHEY, CDR2 SVGAGI. The CDR3 is 16 amino acids. V lost 0 bases and J lost 3; bases outside the gene matches: 2. The CDR3 DNA follows: TGTGCCAGCAGTTACTCGCGACAGGGGGCTAATGAAAAACTGTTTTTT. Translated, it gives CASSYSRQGANEKLFF.

V is TRBV5-3 and J is TRBJ2-3, with 10 positions matching TRBD1. TRBV5-3 counts as an open reading frame of uncertain function. The CDR3 extends over 17 amino acids. V was pared by 0 bases and J by 1 base, with 5 bases of the junction left unmatched. CDR3 sequence: CARSLGGQGTCTDTQYF. DNA of the CDR3: TGTGCCAGAAGCTTGGGGGGACAGGGGACCTGCACAGATACGCAGTATTTT.

V and J are TRBV7-9 and TRBJ1-1; the match to TRBD1 covers 7 bases. The CDR3 contains 16 residues. The trim removed 5 bases at V and 5 bases at J, leaving 14 bases unmatched. Germline V lookup: CDR1 SEHNR, CDR2 FQNEAQ (reference sequence). The CDR3 is CASSPLNRGGGTEAFF. CDR3 nucleotides: TGTGCCAGCAGCCCCTTAAACAGGGGAGGTGGGACTGAAGCTTTCTTT.

V and J are TRBV19 and TRBJ2-1; D is unresolved. Trimming cost V 6 bases and J 2 bases, with 8 bases left between them. CDR1 is LNHDA and CDR2 is SQIVND in the germline V gene (reference sequence). The CDR3 length is 13 residues. The CDR3 DNA sequence: TGTGCCAGTAGACTAACTCCCTACAATGAGCAGTTCTTC. It translates to CASRLTPYNEQFF.

This chain connects TRBV13 to TRBJ1-3; TRBD1 is a possible D gene (5 bases). This CDR3 has 15 amino acids. CDR1 PRHDT and CDR2 FYEKMQ come from the germline V gene (reference sequence). Trimming took 5 bases from V and 1 from J, leaving 12 bases between them. CDR3 amino acids: CASSESGLSGNTIYF. CDR3 nucleotides: TGTGCCAGCAGCGAATCGGGACTTTCTGGAAACACCATATATTTT.

The chain joins TRBV28 to TRBJ2-5; possibly TRBD2 for D (5 bases). The length of the CDR3 is 14 residues. V dropped 2 bases and J dropped 3 bases, with 10 bases sitting between them. The germline V gene has CDR1 MDHEN and CDR2 SYDVKM. The CDR3 DNA sequence: TGTGCCAGCAGTTTACTAGCTCCCGAAGAGACCCAGTACTTC. This sequence encodes CASSLLAPEETQYF. Looking up the rest from reference TRBV28 and TRBJ2-5 gives the full variable domain: DVKVTQSSRYLVKRTGEKVFLECVQDMDHENMFWYRQDPGLGLRLIYFSYDVKMKEKGDIPEGYSVSREKKERFSLILESASTNQTSMYLCASSLLAPEETQYFGPGTRLLVL.

Only a few counts were recorded for this clone. The genes are TRBV5-1 and TRBJ2-7, with 9 bases matching TRBD1. The CDR3 totals 16 residues. Germline V gene sequence: CDR1 SGHRS, CDR2 YFSETQ. J gave up 1 base and V 0 bases, and 5 bases lay outside the gene matches. The CDR3 nucleotides are TGCGCCAGCAGCTTGGTGGTTGGACAGGGGTCCTACGAGCAGTACTTC. Translating gives CASSLVVGQGSYEQYF.

The chain joins TRBV5-5 to TRBJ2-3, with D uncertain. Germline CDR1 SGHKS, CDR2 YYEKEE (reference sequence). The V gene lost 0 bases and the J gene lost 0 bases, with 8 bases spanning the gap. The CDR3 has 15 amino acids. Here the CDR3 reads CASSLADFSTDTQYF. The DNA for the CDR3 is TGTGCCAGCAGCTTGGCCGACTTCAGCACAGATACGCAGTATTTT.

The V call is TRBV27, the J call TRBJ2-3, with 7 bases aligning to TRBD2. The J segment lost 10 bases and the V segment lost 4 bases, leaving 5 bases of the junction unmatched. This CDR3 spans 12 amino acids. The germline V gene encodes CDR1 MNHEY and CDR2 SMNVEV (reference sequence). The CDR3 bases are TGTGCCAGCAGTTCTGGACTAGGGGCGCAGTATTTT. Protein sequence: CASSSGLGAQYF.

The J gene is TRBJ2-1, the V gene TRBV19, with a weak D call TRBD2 (6 bases). Germline V lookup: CDR1 LNHDA, CDR2 SQIVND (reference sequence). The CDR3 covers 16 residues. Trimming removed 6 bases at V and 8 bases at J, with 23 bases between. CDR3 region: CASSPGGTQGWDEQFF. DNA of the CDR3: TGTGCCAGTAGCCCTGGGGGGACGCAAGGGTGGGATGAGCAGTTCTTC.

This chain joins TRBV28 and TRBJ2-1, with D perhaps matching TRBD1 (6 bases). The CDR3 is made up of 13 amino acids. Germline CDR1 is MDHEN and CDR2 is SYDVKM. V lost 4 bases, J lost 7 bases, and 11 bases lay in between. CDR3 residues: CASSSGQSNEQFF. The CDR3 coding sequence is TGTGCCAGCAGTTCCGGACAGAGTAATGAGCAGTTCTTC.

This chain connects TRBV27 to TRBJ2-3; possibly TRBD2 for D (6 bases). Trimming took off 3 bases at V and 0 bases at J, with 7 bases between the two ends. The CDR3 sequence is 14 residues long. Germline assignment: CDR1 MNHEY and CDR2 SMNVEV (reference sequence). CDR3 bases: TGTGCCAGCAGTTTCGGGACTAGCACAGATACGCAGTATTTT. This gives the protein CASSFGTSTDTQYF.

The CDR3, as DNA: TGTGCCAGCAGCCCGACAGTTGGCACTGAAGCTTTCTTT. This codes for CASSPTVGTEAFF. V gene TRBV7-3 combines with J gene TRBJ1-1, with a weak D call TRBD1 (5 bases). The V and J ends lost 5 bases and 4 bases respectively, with 11 bases between them. Germline lookup yields CDR1 SGHTA and CDR2 FQGTGA. The CDR3 runs 13 residues.